This T cell receptor (beta chain) was found in a study of blood T cells in healthy people across ages. Study results and limitations: It was the long-lived donors that had more naive CD4+ cells and higher diversity than aged donors.

A J-beta primer mix and a sample-barcoded 5' primer were used in a second PCR of roughly 6 to 11 cycles. TCRdb re-called the 5' RACE reads with MiXCR, one entry per CDR3 protein. This table holds about 730,000 distinct CDR3 sequences, about 40% found once. Regarding this clonotype: Its antigen remains unidentified.

Germline V gene sequence: CDR1 MNHNY, CDR2 SVGAGI (reference sequence). The CDR3 loop spans 14 amino acids. Trimming pared 5 bases from V and 2 bases from J, leaving 12 bases between. The authors drew around 9.4 milliliters of peripheral blood from each donor. The clonotype comes from a woman aged 55-70 years in good health. V gene TRBV6-6 combines with J gene TRBJ1-1, with D unclear. The source material was blood. The CDR3 protein is CASSAPGSNTEAFF. The CDR3 DNA is TGTGCCAGCAGTGCACCGGGGTCTAACACTGAAGCTTTCTTT.